The 30 T cell receptor beta chains below were found in one sample sequenced in a study of blood T cell repertoires in COVID-19. Using immunoSEQ multiplex PCR, the repertoire was profiled, and TCRdb retains in-frame clones only, with some absent. This sample yields around 190,000 clones, of which approximately 79% are seen a single time; 9.5% to 15% belongs to the top ten. Sequencing was done on a sample of peripheral blood. The receptors were gathered from a woman in her fifties or sixties with acute or convalescent COVID-19.

The rearrangement links TRBV11-2 to TRBJ1-3; D may be TRBD1 (5 bases). CDR1 and CDR2 from the germline V gene are SGHAT and FQNNGV. Trimming took off 4 bases at V and 0 bases at J, with 16 bases between the two ends. The CDR3 is 17 amino acids. This CDR3 reads CASSSPGRADSGNTIYF. CDR3 nucleotides: TGTGCCAGCAGCTCCCCCGGCAGGGCGGACTCTGGAAACACCATATATTTT.

This clone rates as medium-sized. This chain uses TRBV19 with TRBJ1-6; D ambiguous. With 5 bases removed from V and 9 bases from J, the gap between germline ends came to 11 bases. The CDR3 consists of 13 residues. From germline, CDR1 is LNHDA and CDR2 SQIVND (reference sequence). CDR3 sequence: CASSQERGSPLHF. The DNA for the CDR3 is TGTGCCAGTAGTCAAGAGCGGGGTTCACCCCTCCACTTT.

The chain employs TRBV6-6 and TRBJ2-3, with 9 bases fitting TRBD2. This CDR3 spans 15 amino acids. Germline CDR1 and CDR2: MNHNY and SVGAGI (reference sequence). V was pared by 6 bases and J by 3 bases, with 7 bases of the junction left unmatched. CDR3 residues: CASSRGSGGTDTQYF. In nucleotides, the CDR3 is TGTGCCAGCAGCCGAGGTAGCGGGGGTACAGATACGCAGTATTTT.

The CDR3 protein is CASSDSGLKQFF. In DNA form, the CDR3 reads TGTGCCAGCAGCGACTCCGGTCTTAAGCAGTTCTTC. V is TRBV6-6 and J is TRBJ2-1, with unresolved D. The V end lost 6 bases, the J end lost 11 bases, and 14 bases lay between the germline ends. CDR1 is MNHNY, CDR2 SVGAGI, per germline (reference sequence). The CDR3 consists of 12 residues.

The V call is TRBV14, the J call TRBJ2-5, with D perhaps matching TRBD2 (5 bases). CDR1 is SGHDN and CDR2 is FVKESK in the germline V gene. The CDR3 sequence is 16 residues long. Trimming left V 4 bases short and J 5 bases short, with 20 bases between. The CDR3 loop is CASSRFGQEEGETQYF. The CDR3 coding sequence is TGTGCCAGCAGCCGGTTTGGGCAGGAGGAAGGCGAGACCCAGTACTTC. Based on the CDR3 plus reference TRBV14 and TRBJ2-5, the full variable domain is EAGVTQFPSHSVIEKGQTVTLRCDPISGHDNLYWYRRVMGKEIKFLLHFVKESKQDESGMPNNRFLAERTGGTYSTLKVQPAELEDSGVYFCASSRFGQEEGETQYFGPGTRLLVL.

The chain has TRBV2 and TRBJ2-7; 9 nucleotides line up with TRBD1. V was pared by 4 bases and J by 3 bases, with 4 bases of the junction left unmatched. Germline values: CDR1 SNHLY, CDR2 FYNNEI. The CDR3 length is 14 residues. CDR3 region: CASSVGTGIYEQYF. As DNA, the CDR3 is TGTGCCAGCAGTGTTGGGACAGGGATCTACGAGCAGTACTTC.

The genes are TRBV5-1 and TRBJ2-4; the match to TRBD1 covers 10 bases. V gave up 4 bases and J gave up 11 bases; unmatched junction bases: 15. The CDR3 is 16 residues long. Looked up from germline, CDR1 is SGHRS and CDR2 is YFSETQ. In DNA form, the CDR3 reads TGCGCCAGCAGCCCGGATCCGGGACAGGGGCCGACGGTTCAGTACTTC. It specifies CASSPDPGQGPTVQYF. The whole variable domain, remainder taken from reference TRBV5-1 and TRBJ2-4, is KAGVTQTPRYLIKTRGQQVTLSCSPISGHRSVSWYQQTPGQGLQFLFEYFSETQRNKGNFPGRFSGRQFSNSRSEMNVSTLELGDSALYLCASSPDPGQGPTVQYFGAGTRLSVL.

The rearrangement joins TRBV19 to TRBJ2-5, with 7 bases aligning to TRBD1. Germline values: CDR1 LNHDA, CDR2 SQIVND (reference sequence). The CDR3 spans 17 residues. The V and J ends lost 5 bases and 7 bases, in that order; junction bases with no gene match: 19. CDR3 region: CASSAPTGRGQSATQYF. The CDR3 nucleotides are TGTGCCAGTAGTGCCCCAACGGGAAGGGGACAGTCGGCGACCCAGTACTTC.

This clone was counted only a few times. This chain uses TRBV27 with TRBJ1-5, with 9 positions matching TRBD1. Per germline, CDR1 MNHEY and CDR2 SMNVEV (reference sequence). Unmatched junction bases numbered 7, after V lost 3 bases and J lost 7 bases. This CDR3 region has 15 residues. CDR3 protein: CASSFGSTGGQPQHF. CDR3 DNA sequence: TGTGCCAGCAGTTTCGGCTCGACAGGGGGGCAGCCCCAGCATTTT.

V is TRBV5-1 and J is TRBJ1-1; D gene uncertain. V was cut by 0 bases and J by 1 base, with 7 bases left in between. The CDR3 spans 14 residues. Looked up from germline, CDR1 is SGHRS and CDR2 is YFSETQ. DNA of the CDR3: TGCGCCAGCAGCTTGGTGGCGGGGAACACTGAAGCTTTCTTT. Amino acids: CASSLVAGNTEAFF.

The chain links TRBV5-4 to TRBJ1-2; 7 bases fit TRBD1. CDR3 length: 15 residues. The J segment lost 3 bases and the V segment lost 0 bases, leaving 5 bases of the junction unmatched. Germline V gene data show CDR1 as SGHNT and CDR2 as YYREEE (reference sequence). CDR3 nucleotide sequence: TGTGCCAGCAGCTTGGCCCCCAGGGGGTACTATGGCTACACCTTC. Amino acid sequence: CASSLAPRGYYGYTF.

The rearrangement links TRBV28 to TRBJ2-5; TRBD1 agrees at 8 bases. Germline CDR1 and CDR2: MDHEN and SYDVKM. This CDR3 comprises 15 residues. With V trimmed by 2 bases and J by 4 bases, 6 bases remained unmatched. The CDR3 is CASSLRQGSGETQYF. CDR3 nucleotide sequence: TGTGCCAGCAGTTTAAGACAGGGGTCGGGAGAGACCCAGTACTTC.

This rearrangement joins TRBV7-8 to TRBJ1-4, with D possibly TRBD1 on 5 matching bases. Between the trimmed V and J ends, which lost 4 bases and 8 bases, there was a span of 11 bases. Per germline, CDR1 SGHVS and CDR2 FQNEAQ. CDR3 length: 13 amino acids. The chain's CDR3 is CASSSHGGEKLFF. CDR3 DNA sequence: TGTGCCAGCAGCTCCCACGGGGGGGAAAAACTGTTTTTT.

This chain connects TRBV6-2 or TRBV6-3 to TRBJ1-2; tentative D call: TRBD1 (5 bases). The ends were cut back, 2 bases at V and 4 bases at J, with 5 bases in the middle. In germline, CDR1 is MNHEY, CDR2 SVGEGT. This CDR3 has 12 residues. Here the CDR3 reads CASSYQGYGYTF. CDR3 coding DNA: TGTGCCAGCAGTTACCAGGGCTATGGCTACACCTTC.

This rearrangement joins TRBV9 to TRBJ2-7, with D possibly being TRBD1 (6 bases). In germline, CDR1 is SGDLS, CDR2 YYNGEE. The CDR3 has 15 residues. Trimming took off 0 bases at V and 4 bases at J, with 14 bases between the two ends. The CDR3 spells CASSVAGGRGYEQYF. CDR3 DNA sequence: TGTGCCAGCAGCGTAGCAGGCGGCAGGGGTTACGAGCAGTACTTC.

The chain recombines TRBV28 with TRBJ2-5, with 16 nucleotides matching TRBD2. The V gene end was trimmed by 8 bases and the J gene end by 4 bases; junction bases not matched to a gene: 10. The germline V gene has CDR1 MDHEN and CDR2 SYDVKM. The CDR3 has 17 residues. The CDR3, as DNA: TGTGCCAGCGGAGGGACTAGCGGGAGGGCTCTCCGAGAGACCCAGTACTTC. Translated, it gives CASGGTSGRALRETQYF. The full variable domain, in which reference TRBV28 and TRBJ2-5 provide the parts outside the CDR3, is DVKVTQSSRYLVKRTGEKVFLECVQDMDHENMFWYRQDPGLGLRLIYFSYDVKMKEKGDIPEGYSVSREKKERFSLILESASTNQTSMYLCASGGTSGRALRETQYFGPGTRLLVL.

This chain joins TRBV29-1 and TRBJ2-5; the D is unclear. Germline CDR1 and CDR2: SQVTM and ANQGSEA. Deletions cut 8 bases from V and 5 bases from J, with 15 bases between. This CDR3 region has 12 residues. The CDR3 region is CSFRPTLETQYF. The CDR3 nucleotides are TGCAGCTTCCGACCGACTTTGGAGACCCAGTACTTC.

This clone was counted a few times. The chain has TRBV27 and TRBJ1-1; possibly TRBD1 for D (6 bases). Looked up from germline, CDR1 is MNHEY and CDR2 is SMNVEV (reference sequence). The CDR3 sequence is 17 residues long. The V gene lost 3 bases and the J gene lost 4 bases, with 21 bases spanning the gap. The CDR3 region has the DNA TGTGCCAGCAGTTTCGGTCGGCAGGGGTCGGTTGGCACTGAAGCTTTCTTT. Translation: CASSFGRQGSVGTEAFF.

The table lists this clone with a count of one. The chain is built from TRBV9 and TRBJ2-3; 9 bases fit TRBD1. The CDR3 has 14 residues. Trimming at V came to 3 bases and at J to 7 bases, leaving 6 bases not matched to a gene. Germline-derived CDR1 and CDR2 are SGDLS and YYNGEE. CDR3 region: CASSARTGENTQYF. For the CDR3, the DNA is TGTGCCAGCAGCGCCCGGACAGGGGAAAATACGCAGTATTTT. The entire variable domain, with the rest obtained from reference TRBV9 and TRBJ2-3, is as follows: DSGVTQTPKHLITATGQRVTLRCSPRSGDLSVYWYQQSLDQGLQFLIQYYNGEERAKGNILERFSAQQFPDLHSELNLSSLELGDSALYFCASSARTGENTQYFGPGTRLTVL.

This clone was picked up one time. The gene calls are TRBV28 and TRBJ2-2; 8 bases fit TRBD1. Trimming took 8 bases from V and 1 from J; bases not matched to a gene: 3. Germline assignment: CDR1 MDHEN and CDR2 SYDVKM. The CDR3 sequence is 14 residues long. The CDR3 reads CASRTGGNTGELFF. CDR3 nucleotide sequence: TGTGCCAGCCGAACAGGGGGGAACACCGGGGAGCTGTTTTTT.

This clone was seen only once. V is TRBV28 and J is TRBJ2-1; 8 nucleotides line up with TRBD2. Germline loops: CDR1 MDHEN, CDR2 SYDVKM. Losses at the gene ends were 6 bases for V and 12 bases for J; bases not matched to a gene: 4. The CDR3 extends over 11 amino acids. CDR3 coding DNA: TGTGCCAGCAGCCGGGGGGGTGGGCAGTTCTTC. This sequence encodes CASSRGGGQFF.

The CDR3 DNA follows: TGTGCCAGCAACCCAGGGGATACTGGAAACACCATATATTTT. Residues: CASNPGDTGNTIYF. This rearrangement joins TRBV9 to TRBJ1-3; tentatively, D is TRBD1 (6 bases). Trimming stripped 6 bases from V and 2 bases from J, with 12 bases between. The CDR3 contains 14 residues. Germline CDR1 SGDLS, CDR2 YYNGEE.

The chain links TRBV4-2 to TRBJ1-2, with a possible D match to TRBD1 (5 bases). V lost 0 bases and J lost 2, with 13 bases in between. CDR1 and CDR2 (germline): LGHNA, YNFKEQ. The CDR3 has 16 residues. The CDR3 DNA reads TGTGCCAGCAGCCAAGATTATGGAGGGGCGAACTATGGCTACACCTTC. It translates to CASSQDYGGANYGYTF.

V usage is TRBV19 and J usage is TRBJ1-1, with a possible D match to TRBD1 (6 bases). Germline V gene sequence: CDR1 LNHDA, CDR2 SQIVND (reference sequence). Between the trimmed V and J ends, which lost 7 bases and 2 bases, there was a span of 20 bases. The CDR3 has 16 amino acids. The CDR3 nucleotides are TGTGCCAGTAATTATTTTGGGGGCATACTAAACACTGAAGCTTTCTTT. As protein: CASNYFGGILNTEAFF.

The gene calls are TRBV24-1 and TRBJ2-1; D not certain. The CDR3 length is 8 residues. In germline, CDR1 is KGHDR, CDR2 SFDVKD. CDR3 residues: CGAHEQFF. Here the CDR3 DNA reads TGTGGGGCGCATGAGCAGTTCTTC.

The rearrangement uses TRBV28 and TRBJ1-4; the D is unclear. V dropped 4 bases and J dropped 13 bases, with 19 bases sitting between them. Germline CDR1 and CDR2: MDHEN and SYDVKM. The CDR3 is 14 amino acids. The CDR3 DNA reads TGTGCCAGCAGTTGGCCGGGAATGAATCGGGGACTGTTTTTT. Protein sequence: CASSWPGMNRGLFF. Looking up the rest from reference TRBV28 and TRBJ1-4 gives the full variable domain: DVKVTQSSRYLVKRTGEKVFLECVQDMDHENMFWYRQDPGLGLRLIYFSYDVKMKEKGDIPEGYSVSREKKERFSLILESASTNQTSMYLCASSWPGMNRGLFFGSGTQLSVL.

The rearrangement uses TRBV5-1 and TRBJ1-3; D call uncertain. Germline V gene sequence: CDR1 SGHRS, CDR2 YFSETQ. This CDR3 spans 13 amino acids. The ends were cut back, 1 base at V and 4 bases at J, with 6 bases in the middle. CDR3 sequence (DNA): TGCGCCAGCAGCTTGTCTGAGGGAAACACCATATATTTT. It codes for CASSLSEGNTIYF.

The chain is built from TRBV12-5 and TRBJ2-1; unclear D gene. Germline values: CDR1 LGHNT, CDR2 FRNRAP. Trimming took 6 bases from V and 10 from J, leaving 7 bases between them. The CDR3 is made up of 10 amino acids. CDR3 DNA sequence: TGTGCTAGTGGGTTGACAGAGCAGTTCTTC. Its translation: CASGLTEQFF.

This chain connects TRBV5-1 to TRBJ2-1, with a tentative D call TRBD2 (5 bases). CDR1 and CDR2 (germline): SGHRS, YFSETQ. CDR3 length: 15 residues. The V and J ends lost 2 bases and 6 bases respectively, with 15 bases between them. DNA of the CDR3: TGCGCCAGCAGCTTCAACGGACTGATATCCAATGAGCAGTTCTTC. This sequence encodes CASSFNGLISNEQFF.

The chain carries TRBV6-2 or TRBV6-3 and TRBJ1-2; 9 positions match TRBD1. The ends lost 5 bases at V and 2 bases at J; junction bases unmatched: 9. The CDR3 consists of 16 residues. The germline V gene encodes CDR1 MNHEY and CDR2 SVGEGT. The CDR3 reads CASSDQSGTGNYGYTF. The CDR3 DNA reads as TGTGCCAGCAGTGACCAATCCGGGACAGGGAACTATGGCTACACCTTC.